This TCR beta chain was sequenced during a study of graft-versus-host responses after intestinal transplantation. Using immunoSEQ multiplex PCR, the repertoire was profiled, and TCRdb retains in-frame clones only, with some absent. The sample holds roughly 98,000 clones, 90% to 95% seen once. This clone came up once. Its antigen is unidentified. The CDR3 has 15 amino acids. CDR1 and CDR2 (germline): SGHDT, YYEEEE. Trimming cost V 1 base and J 4 bases, with 9 bases left between them. The receptor was isolated from a human donor who was the organ donor for an intestinal transplant. J is TRBJ2-6 and V is TRBV5-6; D unresolved. The sample in question was unstimulated CD8+ T cells sorted from spleen or lymph node cells, obtained before transplant. CDR3 protein: CASSLMLGGANVLTF. The CDR3 region has the DNA TGTGCCAGCAGCTTGATGCTTGGCGGGGCCAACGTCCTGACTTTC.